The 30 T cell receptor beta chains presented below share a single source sample, sequenced in a study of T cell clonotyping in hematopoietic cell transplantation. The repertoire was sequenced with immunoSEQ multiplex PCR; TCRdb's copy has only in-frame clones and lacks some. This sample yields 11,000 to 15,000 clones, of which about 60% are seen a single time; almost 10% belongs to the top ten. Sequenced: PBMCs. These receptor sequences come from a human donor who either received an allogeneic hematopoietic cell transplant for a myeloid malignancy or was a related donor (not recorded which). Some clones in this sample may be carry-over from other donors' samples.

This clone was observed a few times. The V gene is TRBV6-5, the J gene TRBJ1-2; weak D call: TRBD1 (6 bases). The CDR3 covers 15 residues. V dropped 8 bases and J dropped 4 bases, with 20 bases sitting between them. The V gene's germline CDR1 is MNHEY and CDR2 SVGAGI. Here the CDR3 DNA reads TGTGCCAGCCGCCCGCAAACAGGGTTCCTCTATGGCTACACCTTC. Its translation: CASRPQTGFLYGYTF.

The V and J genes are TRBV30 and TRBJ1-2; D uncertain. Per the germline V gene, CDR1 is GTSNPN and CDR2 is SVGIG (reference sequence). The CDR3 spans 11 residues. V dropped 4 bases and J dropped 4 bases, with 7 bases sitting between them. CDR3 sequence (DNA): TGTGCCTGGACCCTTGGCTATGGCTACACCTTC. Translation: CAWTLGYGYTF. Full variable domain (outside the CDR3, taken from reference TRBV30 and TRBJ1-2): SQTIHQWPATLVQPVGSPLSLECTVEGTSNPNLYWYRQAAGRGLQLLFYSVGIGQISSEVPQNLSASRPQDRQFILSSKKLLLSDSGFYLCAWTLGYGYTFGSGTRLTVV.

The rearrangement joins TRBV28 to TRBJ1-1; TRBD1 might be the D (6 bases). Germline CDR1 is MDHEN and CDR2 is SYDVKM. The CDR3 spans 15 residues. V lost 5 bases and J 5 bases, leaving 18 bases between the germline ends. CDR3 nucleotides: TGTGCCAGCAGTCGGGGGGCGGGGATGGGAACTGAAGCTTTCTTT. Amino acid sequence: CASSRGAGMGTEAFF.

The chain has TRBV10-3 and TRBJ2-5; a possible D gene is TRBD2 (5 bases). The J call may not be correct, given that the DNA end is closer to TRBJ2-7. This CDR3 has 11 residues. Germline CDR1 is ENHRY and CDR2 is SYGVKD. As DNA, the CDR3 is TGTGCCATCAGGCGGGCCTACGAGCAGTACTTC. Translation: CAIRRAYEQYF.

This clone was seen more than once but under ten times. The rearrangement uses TRBV7-8 and TRBJ1-6; weak D call: TRBD1 (6 bases). Germline V gives CDR1 SGHVS, CDR2 FQNEAQ. V was shortened by 5 bases and J by 7 bases, with 21 bases between the two germline ends. The CDR3 runs to 17 residues. The CDR3 sequence: CASSPKTGRGLNSPLHF. The CDR3 region has the DNA TGTGCCAGCAGCCCGAAAACTGGCAGGGGATTGAATTCACCCCTCCACTTT. The whole variable domain, remainder taken from reference TRBV7-8 and TRBJ1-6, is GAGVSQSPRYKVAKRGQDVALRCDPISGHVSLFWYQQALGQGPEFLTYFQNEAQLDKSGLPSDRFFAERPEGSVSTLKIQRTQQEDSAVYLCASSPKTGRGLNSPLHFGNGTRLTVT.

The V and J genes are TRBV2 and TRBJ2-7; D possibly matches TRBD1 or TRBD2 (5 bases each). The CDR3 covers 12 residues. Germline loops: CDR1 SNHLY, CDR2 FYNNEI. V shed 7 bases and J shed 6 bases, with 13 bases lying between them. CDR3 sequence: CASKGTRVEQYF. CDR3 in DNA: TGTGCCAGCAAGGGGACCAGGGTCGAGCAGTACTTC. The full variable domain, with the rest looked up from reference TRBV2 and TRBJ2-7, is EPEVTQTPSHQVTQMGQEVILRCVPISNHLYFYWYRQILGQKVEFLVSFYNNEISEKSEIFDDQFSVERPDGSNFTLKIRSTKLEDSAMYFCASKGTRVEQYFGPGTRLTVT.

This clone was seen only a few times. CDR3 sequence (DNA): TGTGCCAGCAGTTCGGGAGACTACGAGCAGTACTTC. Amino acid sequence: CASSSGDYEQYF. The chain employs TRBV28 and TRBJ2-7, with TRBD2 as a possible D gene (6 bases). From germline, CDR1 is MDHEN and CDR2 SYDVKM. V lost 4 bases and J lost 3, with 7 bases in between. The CDR3 sequence is 12 residues long.

The CDR3 here is CASSINQVYGYTF. The CDR3 DNA sequence: TGTGCCAGCAGTATCAACCAAGTCTATGGCTACACCTTC. V and J are TRBV5-4 and TRBJ1-2, with D hard to call. V was clipped by 5 bases and J by 4 bases, with 12 bases between them. This CDR3 comprises 13 residues. CDR1 SGHNT and CDR2 YYREEE come from the germline V gene (reference sequence).

The chain has TRBV29-1 and TRBJ2-7; D not resolved. Germline V CDR1 and CDR2: SQVTM, ANQGSEA. The CDR3 length is 11 residues. V lost 8 bases to trimming and J lost 7 bases, with 15 bases between them. The CDR3 sequence is CSPVVEGEQYF. The CDR3 region has the DNA TGCAGCCCCGTGGTAGAAGGTGAGCAGTACTTC.

In its sample, this clone was seen once. J is TRBJ1-1 and V is TRBV7-3; TRBD1 might be the D (5 bases). The germline CDR1 and CDR2 sequences are SGHTA and FQGTGA. V dropped 5 bases and J dropped 11 bases, with 18 bases sitting between them. The CDR3 totals 13 residues. DNA of the CDR3: TGTGCCAGCAGCCCCCAAGGGGCGCGTAAGGCTTTCTTT. Amino acids: CASSPQGARKAFF.

The V call is TRBV30, the J call TRBJ2-7; 7 bases fit TRBD1. Germline V CDR1 and CDR2: GTSNPN, SVGIG (reference sequence). V shed 3 bases, J shed 0 bases, and the junction held 5 bases outside the gene matches. The CDR3 is 14 residues long. CDR3 nucleotide sequence: TGTGCCTGGAGAGGGGGACAGAACTCCTACGAGCAGTACTTC. It yields the protein CAWRGGQNSYEQYF.

This clone was picked up one time. The chain employs TRBV28 and TRBJ1-4; D is possibly TRBD1 (6 bases). CDR1 is MDHEN, CDR2 SYDVKM, per germline. This CDR3 region has 14 residues. Trimming shortened V by 2 bases and J by 8 bases, and 12 bases separated the two germline ends. This CDR3 reads CASSLVGAREKLFF. DNA of the CDR3: TGTGCCAGCAGTTTAGTGGGGGCGCGGGAAAAACTGTTTTTT.

This clone was seen only a few times. The junction does not match germline at one end; this may be a read error. The gene calls are TRBV30 and TRBJ1-3; D is possibly TRBD1 (5 bases). The CDR3 consists of 14 residues. Germline CDR1 GTSNPN, CDR2 SVGIG (reference sequence). The CDR3 loop is CVWDPTGGGNTIYF. CDR3 nucleotides: TGTGTCTGGGACCCCACGGGCGGTGGAAACACCATATATTTT.

The rearrangement joins TRBV6-5 to TRBJ1-2; D may be TRBD1 (5 bases). The germline V gene encodes CDR1 MNHEY and CDR2 SVGAGI. The CDR3 has 10 residues. V lost 11 bases and J 6 bases, leaving 10 bases between the germline ends. CDR3 amino acids: CASRGDGYTF. CDR3 DNA: TGTGCCTCGAGGGGCGATGGCTACACCTTC.

This clone was seen only a few times. This chain joins TRBV7-9 and TRBJ1-1; D unresolved. Germline CDR1 and CDR2: SEHNR and FQNEAQ (reference sequence). CDR3 length: 11 residues. Deletions cut 5 bases from V and 10 bases from J, with 11 bases between. The DNA of the CDR3 is TGTGCCAGCAGCCAAACCTTGGGAGCTTTCTTT. It is translated as CASSQTLGAFF.

This chain uses TRBV5-6 with TRBJ2-6; D ambiguous. V was clipped by 4 bases and J by 4 bases, with 6 bases between them. This CDR3 contains 13 residues. Per germline, CDR1 SGHDT and CDR2 YYEEEE. The CDR3 here is CASSTAGANVLTF. DNA of the CDR3: TGTGCCAGCAGCACCGCGGGGGCCAACGTCCTGACTTTC.

The chain combines TRBV30 with TRBJ1-1; D unclear. Germline V gene lookup returns CDR1 GTSNPN and CDR2 SVGIG (reference sequence). CDR3 size: 13 residues. V shed 1 base and J shed 0 bases, with 6 bases lying between them. The CDR3 region has the DNA TGTGCCTGGAGTGGTAGAGTGAACACTGAAGCTTTCTTT. It is translated as CAWSGRVNTEAFF.

The CDR3 DNA follows: TGTGCCAGCAGCGTAGTAGGGGGCAGCTACACCGGGGAGCTGTTTTTT. It translates to CASSVVGGSYTGELFF. V is TRBV9 and J is TRBJ2-2; 7 positions agree with TRBD1. CDR1 is SGDLS, CDR2 YYNGEE, per germline. V was pared by 0 bases and J by 3 bases, with 5 bases of the junction left unmatched. The CDR3 has 16 residues.

This rearrangement joins TRBV13 to TRBJ1-1; a possible D gene is TRBD1 (5 bases). CDR1 PRHDT and CDR2 FYEKMQ come from the germline V gene (reference sequence). The CDR3 spans 15 residues. V lost 5 bases and J lost 6, with 19 bases in between. The CDR3 sequence: CASSPPDTMLSEAFF. CDR3 bases: TGTGCCAGCAGCCCCCCGGACACTATGCTCTCTGAAGCTTTCTTT. The full variable domain, with the rest looked up from reference TRBV13 and TRBJ1-1, is AAGVIQSPRHLIKEKRETATLKCYPIPRHDTVYWYQQGPGQDPQFLISFYEKMQSDKGSIPDRFSAQQFSDYHSELNMSSLELGDSALYFCASSPPDTMLSEAFFGQGTRLTVV.

This clone was recorded a few times. V is TRBV25-1 and J is TRBJ1-3; weak D call: TRBD1 (5 bases). Trimming stripped 6 bases from V and 6 bases from J, with 12 bases between. This CDR3 spans 13 amino acids. Germline loops: CDR1 MGHDK, CDR2 SYGVNS. The DNA of the CDR3 is TGTGCCAGCAGCCCTAGGGGCTTAAACACCATATATTTT. Its protein product is CASSPRGLNTIYF.

The genes are TRBV28 and TRBJ1-1, with no clear D. Germline-derived CDR1 and CDR2 are MDHEN and SYDVKM. This CDR3 has 14 amino acids. The ends were cut back, 2 bases at V and 2 bases at J, with 9 bases in the middle. The CDR3, as DNA: TGTGCCAGCAGTTTAGAGTGGGATAACACTGAAGCTTTCTTT. Translation: CASSLEWDNTEAFF.

The chain recombines TRBV10-3 with TRBJ1-5, with D possibly TRBD1 on 5 matching bases. The germline V gene encodes CDR1 ENHRY and CDR2 SYGVKD. This CDR3 region has 14 residues. V was pared by 2 bases and J by 6 bases, with 11 bases between. The CDR3 is CAISEISGGQPQHF. CDR3 bases: TGTGCCATCAGTGAGATCAGCGGGGGTCAGCCCCAGCATTTT.

The chain employs TRBV30 and TRBJ2-3; D might be TRBD1 or TRBD2, each matching 5 bases. Germline CDR1 GTSNPN, CDR2 SVGIG (reference sequence). The germline V and J ends were trimmed by 0 bases and 10 bases, with 17 bases remaining between them. The CDR3 contains 14 residues. The chain's CDR3 is CAWSVTRMGRAQYF. In DNA form, the CDR3 reads TGTGCCTGGAGTGTAACCCGGATGGGGCGGGCGCAGTATTTT.

This chain joins TRBV30 and TRBJ2-7; no reliable D call. V lost 2 bases and J lost 4, with 6 bases in between. CDR1 and CDR2 (germline): GTSNPN, SVGIG (reference sequence). The CDR3 has 11 residues. The CDR3 is CAWSSQYEQYF. In DNA form, the CDR3 reads TGTGCCTGGAGTTCCCAATACGAGCAGTACTTC. The whole variable domain, remainder taken from reference TRBV30 and TRBJ2-7, is SQTIHQWPATLVQPVGSPLSLECTVEGTSNPNLYWYRQAAGRGLQLLFYSVGIGQISSEVPQNLSASRPQDRQFILSSKKLLLSDSGFYLCAWSSQYEQYFGPGTRLTVT.

The CDR3 sequence: CASSGQGGQPQHF. The DNA of the CDR3 is TGTGCCAGCAGCGGACAGGGAGGTCAGCCCCAGCATTTT. This rearrangement joins TRBV2 to TRBJ1-5; TRBD1 matches 8 bases. Trimming at V came to 6 bases and at J to 6 bases, leaving 4 bases not matched to a gene. CDR3 length: 13 amino acids. CDR1 SNHLY and CDR2 FYNNEI come from the germline V gene.

J is TRBJ2-1 and V is TRBV9; maybe TRBD2 (6 bases). The CDR3 is 15 residues long. Germline loops: CDR1 SGDLS, CDR2 YYNGEE. Trimming shortened V by 4 bases and J by 7 bases, and 18 bases separated the two germline ends. The CDR3 is CASSPGLALGNEQFF. In DNA form, the CDR3 reads TGTGCCAGCAGCCCGGGGCTAGCGCTGGGGAATGAGCAGTTCTTC.

The chain employs TRBV5-6 and TRBJ2-3; no firm D call. CDR3 length: 16 amino acids. Per germline, CDR1 SGHDT and CDR2 YYEEEE. Trimming removed 0 bases at V and 0 bases at J, with 11 bases between. CDR3 protein: CASSLGGRDSTDTQYF. In DNA, the CDR3 is TGTGCCAGCAGCTTGGGTGGCCGAGATAGCACAGATACGCAGTATTTT. Full variable domain (missing parts from reference TRBV5-6 and TRBJ2-3): DAGVTQSPTHLIKTRGQQVTLRCSPKSGHDTVSWYQQALGQGPQFIFQYYEEEERQRGNFPDRFSGHQFPNYSSELNVNALLLGDSALYLCASSLGGRDSTDTQYFGPGTRLTVL.

V is TRBV7-7 and J is TRBJ2-3; D is ambiguous. Trimming stripped 2 bases from V and 6 bases from J, with 9 bases between. The CDR3 is 13 amino acids. From germline, CDR1 is SSHAT and CDR2 FNYEAQ (reference sequence). The CDR3 protein is CASSLTLPDTQYF. CDR3 nucleotide sequence: TGTGCCAGCAGCTTAACCCTACCCGATACGCAGTATTTT.

This clone appeared a single time. This rearrangement joins TRBV13 to TRBJ1-1, with 12 bases lining up with TRBD1. Germline V CDR1 and CDR2: PRHDT, FYEKMQ (reference sequence). The CDR3 sequence is 18 residues long. V shed 5 bases and J 1 base; nucleotides not matched to a gene: 11. The CDR3 DNA is TGTGCCAGCAGCAGATACCGGGACAGGGGGCACGGGAACACTGAAGCTTTCTTT. Residues: CASSRYRDRGHGNTEAFF.

Notes on this clone: No DNA is shown, since the ends of the CDR3 on it are uncertain; the CDR3 is the one TCRdb lists. Here the CDR3 reads CASTSVWATEELFF. V and J are TRBV19 and TRBJ2-2; the table's D call of TRBD1 was not tested on the DNA. Germline V gene sequence: CDR1 LNHDA, CDR2 SQIVND (reference sequence). The CDR3 totals 14 residues, both ends included.